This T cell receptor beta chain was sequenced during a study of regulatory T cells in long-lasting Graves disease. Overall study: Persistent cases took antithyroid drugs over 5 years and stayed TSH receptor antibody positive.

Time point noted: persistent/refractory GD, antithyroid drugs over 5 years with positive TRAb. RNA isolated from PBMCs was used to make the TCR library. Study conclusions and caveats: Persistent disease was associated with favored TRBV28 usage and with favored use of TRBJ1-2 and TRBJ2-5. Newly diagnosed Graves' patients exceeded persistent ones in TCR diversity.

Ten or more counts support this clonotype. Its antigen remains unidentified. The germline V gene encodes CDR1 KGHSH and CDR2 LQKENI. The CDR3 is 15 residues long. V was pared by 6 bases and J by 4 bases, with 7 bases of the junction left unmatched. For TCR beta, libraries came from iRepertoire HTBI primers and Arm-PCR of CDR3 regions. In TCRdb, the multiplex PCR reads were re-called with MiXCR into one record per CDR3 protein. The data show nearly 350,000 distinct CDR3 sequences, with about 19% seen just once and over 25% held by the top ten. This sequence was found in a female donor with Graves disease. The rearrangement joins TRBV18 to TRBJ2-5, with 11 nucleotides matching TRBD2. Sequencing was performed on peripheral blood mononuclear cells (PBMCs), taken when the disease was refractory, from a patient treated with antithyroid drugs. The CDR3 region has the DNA TGTGCCAGCTCGCAGACTAGCGGGAAGCCAGAGACCCAGTACTTC. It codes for CASSQTSGKPETQYF. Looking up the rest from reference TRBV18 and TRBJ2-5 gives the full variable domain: NAGVMQNPRHLVRRRGQEARLRCSPMKGHSHVYWYRQLPEEGLKFMVYLQKENIIDESGMPKERFSAEFPKEGPSILRIQQVVRGDSAAYFCASSQTSGKPETQYFGPGTRLLVL.